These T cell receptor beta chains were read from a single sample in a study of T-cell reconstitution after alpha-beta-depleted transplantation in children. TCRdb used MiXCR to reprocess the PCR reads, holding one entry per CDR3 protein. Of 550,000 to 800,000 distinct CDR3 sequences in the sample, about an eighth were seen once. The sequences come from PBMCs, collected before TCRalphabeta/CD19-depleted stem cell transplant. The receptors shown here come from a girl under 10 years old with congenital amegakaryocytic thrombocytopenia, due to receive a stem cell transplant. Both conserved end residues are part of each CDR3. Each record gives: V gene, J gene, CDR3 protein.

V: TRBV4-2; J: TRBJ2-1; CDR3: CASSQIRGGMNEQFF
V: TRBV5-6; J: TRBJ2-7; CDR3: CASSLPGSEQYF
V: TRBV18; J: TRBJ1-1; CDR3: CASSPSDPNTEAFF
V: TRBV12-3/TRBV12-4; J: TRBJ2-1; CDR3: CASSEPRGPSYNEQFF
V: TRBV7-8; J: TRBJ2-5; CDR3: CASSPPGGAFPLQETQYF
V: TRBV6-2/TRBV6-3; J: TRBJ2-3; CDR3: CASSSAVRGTDTQYF
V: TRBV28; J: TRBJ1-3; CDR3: CASSLLIGNTIYF
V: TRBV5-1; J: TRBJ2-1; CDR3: CASSLSGLNYNEQFF
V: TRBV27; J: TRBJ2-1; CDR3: CASRPGQGVNEQFF
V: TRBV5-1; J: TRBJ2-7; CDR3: CASSLNVGGMAYEQYF
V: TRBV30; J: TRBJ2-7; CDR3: CAWSPDFFEQYF
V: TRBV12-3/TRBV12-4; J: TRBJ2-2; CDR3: CASSPDIYTGELFF
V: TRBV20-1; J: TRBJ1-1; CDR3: CSAQGGNTEAFF
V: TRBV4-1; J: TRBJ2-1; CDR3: CASSQPLMVNEQFF
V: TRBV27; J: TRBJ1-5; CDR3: CASSLGWGTSNQPQHF
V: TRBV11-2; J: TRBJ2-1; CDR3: CASSLTGKLNNEQFF
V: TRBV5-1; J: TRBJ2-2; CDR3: CASSLWTGGRNTGELFF
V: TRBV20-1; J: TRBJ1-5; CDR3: CSARVGERPQHF
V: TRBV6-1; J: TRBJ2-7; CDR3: CASTRGDRGYSEQYF
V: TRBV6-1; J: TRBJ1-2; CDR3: CASNRWGVSNGYTF
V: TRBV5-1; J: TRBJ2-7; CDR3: CASSLAEGLAEVYEQYF
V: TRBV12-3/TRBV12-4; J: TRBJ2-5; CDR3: CASSSSSPTTQYF
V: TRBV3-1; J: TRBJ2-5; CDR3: CASSLGRMVETQYF
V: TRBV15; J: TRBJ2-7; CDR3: CATSREGSGQVDEQYF
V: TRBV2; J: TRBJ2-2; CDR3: CASKLLRQGAAGELFF
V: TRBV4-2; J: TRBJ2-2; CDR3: CARGPGLITGELFF
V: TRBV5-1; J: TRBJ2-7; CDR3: CASSLTPGRGYGEQYF
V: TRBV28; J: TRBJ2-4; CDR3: CASPRTSGSRAKNIQYF
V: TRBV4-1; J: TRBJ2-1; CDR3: CASSLSGLAGVKNEQFF
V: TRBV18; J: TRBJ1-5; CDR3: CASSPRGTNQPQHF
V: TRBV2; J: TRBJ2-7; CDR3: CAIQAGQAYEQYF
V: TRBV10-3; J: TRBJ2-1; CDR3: CAISESGLAEQFF
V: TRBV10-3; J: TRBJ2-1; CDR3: CASGTSGGPEFF
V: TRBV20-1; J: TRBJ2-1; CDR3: CSGKVAGGPYNEQFF
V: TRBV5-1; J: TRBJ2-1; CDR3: CASSFLTSGSNEQFF
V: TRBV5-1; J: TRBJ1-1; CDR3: CASSLGGTGVVTEAFF
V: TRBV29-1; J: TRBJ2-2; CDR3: CSVPGVGTGELFF
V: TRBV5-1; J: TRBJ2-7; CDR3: CASSVNPGTKEHEQYF
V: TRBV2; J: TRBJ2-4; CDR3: CASSERSRNIQYF
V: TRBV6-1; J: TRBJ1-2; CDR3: CASSETPANYGYTF
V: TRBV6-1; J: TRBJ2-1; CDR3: CASALGLASNEQFF
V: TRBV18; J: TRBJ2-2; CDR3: CASSPWGQGPNTGELFF
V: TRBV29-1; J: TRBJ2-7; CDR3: CSVEDPRREFREQYF
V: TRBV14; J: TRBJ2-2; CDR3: CASSQLIRRAKGDTGELFF
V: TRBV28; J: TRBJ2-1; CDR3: CAGKPAGVSFLVDEQFF
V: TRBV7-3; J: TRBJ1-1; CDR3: CASSPGGGPEAFF
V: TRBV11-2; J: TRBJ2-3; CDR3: CASSLGFLEDSFTDTQYF
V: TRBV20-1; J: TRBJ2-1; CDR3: CSVEKDRANEQFF
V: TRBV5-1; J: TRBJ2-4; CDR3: CASRETSGSTKNIQYF
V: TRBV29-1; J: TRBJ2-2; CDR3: CSVAENTGELFF
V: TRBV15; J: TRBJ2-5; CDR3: CATSTYSGTQETQYF
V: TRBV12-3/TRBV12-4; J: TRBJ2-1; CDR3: CASSLSASGSKYEQFF
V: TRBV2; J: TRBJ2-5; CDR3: CASSDLREAAETQYF
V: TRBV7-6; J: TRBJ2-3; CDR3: CASRSRRGTDTQYF
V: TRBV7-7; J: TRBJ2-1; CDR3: CASSENPGTGGTQQFF
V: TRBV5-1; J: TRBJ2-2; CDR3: CASSPQLHTGELFF
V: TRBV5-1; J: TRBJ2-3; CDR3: CASSISGPDTQYF
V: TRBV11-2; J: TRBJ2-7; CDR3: CASSFASTGMEQYF
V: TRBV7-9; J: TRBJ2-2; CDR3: CASTERSYTGELFF
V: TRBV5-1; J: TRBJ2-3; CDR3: CASSPWAFSDTQYF